The 14 T cell receptor beta chains listed next were all sequenced from one sample in a study of early T cells in non-severe SARS-CoV-2 infection. TCRdb ran MiXCR on the 5' RACE reads and lists one entry per CDR3 protein. The table includes roughly 25,000 distinct CDR3 sequences, about 4.5% detected once. Source material: whole blood. Source of these receptors: an adult who was a healthcare worker with PCR-confirmed SARS-CoV-2 infection or an uninfected control (not recorded which).

This clonotype was counted only a few times. The chain combines TRBV7-6 with TRBJ2-2, with a weak D call TRBD1 (6 bases). CDR1 is SGHVS and CDR2 is FNYEAQ in the germline V gene. This CDR3 has 15 amino acids. V was shortened by 3 bases and J by 7 bases, with 15 bases between the two germline ends. The CDR3, as DNA: TGTGCCAGCAGCTTTTCAGGGGATGGAAACGGGGAGCTGTTTTTT. Its translation: CASSFSGDGNGELFF.

This clonotype was detected many times. The chain combines TRBV7-2 with TRBJ2-2; 8 bases are a match to TRBD2. The V and J ends lost 5 bases and 7 bases, in that order; junction bases with no gene match: 9. This CDR3 spans 15 amino acids. Germline CDR1 and CDR2: SGHTA and FQGNSA. As DNA, the CDR3 is TGTGCCAGCAGCCGAAGCGGGAGCGTCAACGGGGAGCTGTTTTTT. It is translated as CASSRSGSVNGELFF.

This clonotype occurred many times. The chain uses TRBV7-8 and TRBJ1-5; TRBD1 might be the D (5 bases). The germline V and J ends were trimmed by 5 bases and 0 bases, with 20 bases remaining between them. Germline-derived CDR1 and CDR2 are SGHVS and FQNEAQ. CDR3 length: 18 residues. The CDR3 sequence is CASSRRSSEGYSNQPQHF. The CDR3 DNA reads as TGTGCCAGCAGCCGCCGATCAAGCGAGGGGTATAGCAATCAGCCCCAGCATTTT. The whole variable domain, filled in from reference TRBV7-8 and TRBJ1-5, reads GAGVSQSPRYKVAKRGQDVALRCDPISGHVSLFWYQQALGQGPEFLTYFQNEAQLDKSGLPSDRFFAERPEGSVSTLKIQRTQQEDSAVYLCASSRRSSEGYSNQPQHFGDGTRLSIL.

This clonotype was counted ten times or more. The genes are TRBV4-2 and TRBJ1-5; no clear D gene. CDR1 LGHNA and CDR2 YNFKEQ come from the germline V gene. The CDR3 is 14 amino acids. The germline V and J ends were trimmed by 5 bases and 2 bases, with 10 bases remaining between them. The CDR3 loop is CASSTKGGNQPQHF. The CDR3 DNA is TGTGCCAGCAGCACAAAAGGAGGCAATCAGCCCCAGCATTTT.

Ten or more counts support this clonotype. V and J are TRBV20-1 and TRBJ2-1, with 11 bases matching TRBD1. The V gene end was trimmed by 2 bases and the J gene end by 7 bases; junction bases not matched to a gene: 10. The V gene's germline CDR1 is DFQATT and CDR2 SNEGSKA (reference sequence). This CDR3 region has 16 residues. The CDR3 DNA sequence: TGCAGTGCTAGAATTAACGGACAGGGGGCTTGGAATGAGCAGTTCTTC. Translated, it gives CSARINGQGAWNEQFF.

This clonotype was detected ten times or more. V and J are TRBV20-1 and TRBJ2-5, with TRBD1 matching 8 bases. Trimming took 1 base from V and 5 from J; bases not matched to a gene: 6. The CDR3 consists of 14 residues. The V gene's germline CDR1 is DFQATT and CDR2 SNEGSKA (reference sequence). The CDR3 loop is CSARGTGSGETQYF. CDR3 DNA: TGCAGTGCTAGAGGGACAGGGTCTGGGGAGACCCAGTACTTC.

In its sample, this clonotype was seen many times. This sequence joins TRBV28 and TRBJ1-3; D not certain. The CDR3 extends over 12 amino acids. Germline V CDR1 and CDR2: MDHEN, SYDVKM. V lost 3 bases and J lost 4, with 4 bases in between. CDR3 sequence reads: CASSLSGNTIYF. The CDR3, as DNA: TGTGCCAGCAGTTTGTCCGGAAACACCATATATTTT.

This clonotype was recorded at least ten times. V is TRBV5-1 and J is TRBJ2-5; possible D gene TRBD2, 5 bases. There are 14 residues in the CDR3. The V end was cut by 0 bases, the J end by 1 base, with 7 bases between. In germline, CDR1 is SGHRS, CDR2 YFSETQ. Here the CDR3 DNA reads TGCGCCAGCAGCTTGGGGCGGGCCCAAGAGACCCAGTACTTC. This gives the protein CASSLGRAQETQYF.

This clonotype was counted ten times or more. Germline is not matched at one junction end, which may reflect a read error. The rearrangement joins TRBV5-1 to TRBJ2-1; no reliable D call. In germline, CDR1 is SGHRS, CDR2 YFSETQ. The CDR3 consists of 12 residues. The CDR3 DNA sequence: TGCGCCAGCAGCCCGGACGGCCGGGTTCCTTACTTC. Its translation: CASSPDGRVPYF. Combining the CDR3 with reference TRBV5-1 and TRBJ2-1 gives the whole variable domain KAGVTQTPRYLIKTRGQQVTLSCSPISGHRSVSWYQQTPGQGLQFLFEYFSETQRNKGNFPGRFSGRQFSNSRSEMNVSTLELGDSALYLCASSPDGRVPYFGPGTRLTVL.

There are many counts of this clonotype. The chain employs TRBV7-8 and TRBJ2-5, with D possibly TRBD2 on 6 matching bases. Trimming took 10 bases from V and 5 from J, leaving 14 bases between them. Germline V gene sequence: CDR1 SGHVS, CDR2 FQNEAQ. This CDR3 comprises 12 residues. The CDR3 DNA follows: TGTGCCACGGGGGATGTCCGGGAGACCCAGTACTTC. Protein: CATGDVRETQYF.

The rearrangement links TRBV7-6 to TRBJ2-3, with D unresolved. V dropped 2 bases and J dropped 2 bases, with 5 bases sitting between them. CDR1 is SGHVS and CDR2 is FNYEAQ in the germline V gene. The CDR3 is 13 amino acids. CDR3 protein: CASSLLVTDTQYF. CDR3 nucleotides: TGTGCCAGCAGCTTACTAGTCACAGATACGCAGTATTTT.

This clonotype was seen repeatedly, ten times or more. The chain is built from TRBV6-2 or TRBV6-3 and TRBJ2-7; no firm D call. This CDR3 region has 14 residues. CDR1 and CDR2 (germline): MNHEY, SVGEGT. The V gene lost 5 bases and the J gene lost 2 bases, with 13 bases spanning the gap. This chain's CDR3 is CASSLSDPTYEQYF. The CDR3 coding sequence is TGTGCCAGCAGTCTTTCGGACCCTACCTACGAGCAGTACTTC.

In this sample, this clonotype turned up many times. V gene TRBV20-1 combines with J gene TRBJ2-1; possibly TRBD2 for D (5 bases). Germline values: CDR1 DFQATT, CDR2 SNEGSKA (reference sequence). Trimming shortened V by 0 bases and J by 4 bases, and 16 bases separated the two germline ends. The CDR3 is made up of 16 amino acids. The CDR3 reads CSARDSYRGLYNEQFF. The CDR3, as DNA: TGCAGTGCTAGAGATTCTTATCGCGGGCTGTACAATGAGCAGTTCTTC.

This clonotype came up many times. The rearrangement uses TRBV5-1 and TRBJ2-7; D possibly corresponds to TRBD2 (5 bases). V was cut by 6 bases and J by 0 bases, with 16 bases left in between. The CDR3 runs 15 residues. Germline V gene lookup returns CDR1 SGHRS and CDR2 YFSETQ. DNA for the CDR3: TGCGCCAGCACCCTTCACCCCGGGATCTCCTACGAGCAGTACTTC. This codes for CASTLHPGISYEQYF. The full variable domain, its missing parts supplied by reference TRBV5-1 and TRBJ2-7, is KAGVTQTPRYLIKTRGQQVTLSCSPISGHRSVSWYQQTPGQGLQFLFEYFSETQRNKGNFPGRFSGRQFSNSRSEMNVSTLELGDSALYLCASTLHPGISYEQYFGPGTRLTVT.